This is a list of T cell receptor beta chains from one sample in a study of blood T cell repertoires in COVID-19. Some clones are missing from TCRdb's copy, which holds only in-frame ones; the method was immunoSEQ multiplex PCR. The sample carries some 83,000 clones, about nine tenths recorded once. Sequencing used peripheral blood. Receptors originate from a man aged 45 to 65 with acute or convalescent COVID-19. The CDR3 runs from the conserved cysteine through the conserved F or W. The order of the fields is clone size, J gene, D gene, V gene, CDR3 DNA, CDR3 protein. D genes are given only for firm matches. Expanded clones are given a class, and other clones once, few, many or no size at all.

clone_size: .
j_call: TRBJ1-3
d_call: TRBD1
v_call: TRBV7-9
cdr3_nt: TGTGCCAGCAGCTTAAACAGGGGTGGCGGAAACACCATATATTTT
cdr3_aa: CASSLNRGGGNTIYF

clone_size: .
j_call: TRBJ1-3
d_call: TRBD1
v_call: TRBV9
cdr3_nt: TGTGCCAGCAGCGTAGGACAGGGGGCTGGAAACACCATATATTTT
cdr3_aa: CASSVGQGAGNTIYF

clone_size: .
j_call: TRBJ1-2
d_call: .
v_call: TRBV3-1/TRBV3-2
cdr3_nt: TGTGCCAGCAGCCCGGGGGGAAGGGTTGATGGCTACACCTTC
cdr3_aa: CASSPGGRVDGYTF

clone_size: few
j_call: TRBJ2-1
d_call: TRBD1
v_call: TRBV6-5
cdr3_nt: TGTGCCAGCAACCCCCGGGACAGGGCTAATGAGCAGTTCTTC
cdr3_aa: CASNPRDRANEQFF

clone_size: .
j_call: TRBJ2-5
d_call: TRBD2
v_call: TRBV2
cdr3_nt: TGTGCCAGCAGGGAGCGGGGGGGCCGGGAGACCCAGTACTTC
cdr3_aa: CASRERGGRETQYF

clone_size: .
j_call: TRBJ1-4
d_call: .
v_call: TRBV6-6
cdr3_nt: TGTGCCAGCACCTCCCCTGGGGGGAATGAAAAACTGTTTTTT
cdr3_aa: CASTSPGGNEKLFF

clone_size: .
j_call: TRBJ1-5
d_call: .
v_call: TRBV28
cdr3_nt: TGTGCCAGCAGTGTACAGCAGACCAATCAGCCCCAGCATTTT
cdr3_aa: CASSVQQTNQPQHF

clone_size: .
j_call: TRBJ2-1
d_call: TRBD1
v_call: TRBV9
cdr3_nt: TGTGCCAGCAGCGTAATGGAGACAGGGGGGTCCTACAATGAGCAGTTCTTC
cdr3_aa: CASSVMETGGSYNEQFF

clone_size: .
j_call: TRBJ2-5
d_call: .
v_call: TRBV29-1
cdr3_nt: TGCAGCGTTGCGAGCAGGGTATTAGAGACCCAGTACTTC
cdr3_aa: CSVASRVLETQYF

clone_size: .
j_call: TRBJ1-6
d_call: .
v_call: TRBV27
cdr3_nt: TGTGCCAGCAGTTTATCGGGAGGGAGGAATTCACCCCTCCACTTT
cdr3_aa: CASSLSGGRNSPLHF

clone_size: .
j_call: TRBJ2-6
d_call: .
v_call: TRBV7-2
cdr3_nt: TGTGCCAGCAGCCCGTCCTCTGGGGCCAACGTCCTGACTTTC
cdr3_aa: CASSPSSGANVLTF

clone_size: .
j_call: TRBJ2-7
d_call: TRBD1
v_call: TRBV7-9
cdr3_nt: TGTGCCAGCAGCTCGAAAGACAGGGGGCCCTACGAGCAGTACTTC
cdr3_aa: CASSSKDRGPYEQYF

clone_size: .
j_call: TRBJ2-1
d_call: .
v_call: TRBV24-1
cdr3_nt: TGTGCCACCAGTGATCCTGGCGGGGAGTCCTACAATGAGCAGTTCTTC
cdr3_aa: CATSDPGGESYNEQFF

clone_size: .
j_call: TRBJ2-7
d_call: .
v_call: TRBV28
cdr3_nt: TGTGCCAGCAGTCCGGCCCTCGGGGGAGGAGATTACGAGCAGTACTTC
cdr3_aa: CASSPALGGGDYEQYF

clone_size: .
j_call: TRBJ2-4
d_call: TRBD2
v_call: TRBV5-1
cdr3_nt: TGCGCCAGCTCGCCCCGGGACTACCCTCCCCAGTACTTC
cdr3_aa: CASSPRDYPPQYF

clone_size: few
j_call: TRBJ1-2
d_call: .
v_call: TRBV11-2
cdr3_nt: TGTGCCAGCAGCCATGAGGGGGGGCCTAACTATGGCTACACCTTC
cdr3_aa: CASSHEGGPNYGYTF

clone_size: .
j_call: TRBJ1-2
d_call: .
v_call: TRBV28
cdr3_nt: TGTGCCAGCAGCCGCTCGCGGCCGGCAATAGGCTACACCTTC
cdr3_aa: CASSRSRPAIGYTF

clone_size: .
j_call: TRBJ2-7
d_call: .
v_call: TRBV9
cdr3_nt: TGTGCCAGCAGCGTAGGTCAGGGGGGCTACGAGCAGTACTTC
cdr3_aa: CASSVGQGGYEQYF

clone_size: few
j_call: TRBJ1-4
d_call: TRBD1
v_call: TRBV9
cdr3_nt: TGTGCCAGCAGCCCCCGGACAGGGGAGGGGGAAAAACTGTTTTTT
cdr3_aa: CASSPRTGEGEKLFF

clone_size: .
j_call: TRBJ2-5
d_call: TRBD1
v_call: TRBV7-2
cdr3_nt: TGTGCCAGCAGCCCCGACAGGGGGCTCCAAGAGACCCAGTACTTC
cdr3_aa: CASSPDRGLQETQYF

clone_size: once
j_call: TRBJ2-6
d_call: .
v_call: TRBV28
cdr3_nt: TGTGCCAGCAGTTTGGTGACCGGGGGGGCCAACGTCCTGACTTTC
cdr3_aa: CASSLVTGGANVLTF

clone_size: .
j_call: TRBJ2-2
d_call: .
v_call: TRBV4-3
cdr3_nt: TGCGCCAGCAGCCAAGCTAGCGCGAACACCGGGGAGCTGTTTTTT
cdr3_aa: CASSQASANTGELFF

clone_size: .
j_call: TRBJ1-5
d_call: .
v_call: TRBV4-1
cdr3_nt: TGCGCCAGCAGCCAAAACGAAGACTATCAGCCCCAGCATTTT
cdr3_aa: CASSQNEDYQPQHF

clone_size: .
j_call: TRBJ2-7
d_call: .
v_call: TRBV2
cdr3_nt: TGTGCCAGCGGAGGCATCTTCTCCTACGAGCAGTACTTC
cdr3_aa: CASGGIFSYEQYF

clone_size: few
j_call: TRBJ2-1
d_call: .
v_call: TRBV7-9
cdr3_nt: TGTGCCAGCAGCTTAGGGAGGAATTCCTACAATGAGCAGTTCTTC
cdr3_aa: CASSLGRNSYNEQFF

clone_size: .
j_call: TRBJ1-4
d_call: TRBD1
v_call: TRBV7-8
cdr3_nt: TGTGCCAGCAGCTACTCCAGGGGGCATGGAAAACTGTTTTTT
cdr3_aa: CASSYSRGHGKLFF

clone_size: .
j_call: TRBJ1-3
d_call: TRBD1
v_call: TRBV28
cdr3_nt: TGTGCCAGCAGACAGGTACCGGGACAGGGCTCTGGAAACACCATATATTTT
cdr3_aa: CASRQVPGQGSGNTIYF

clone_size: .
j_call: TRBJ1-3
d_call: .
v_call: TRBV19
cdr3_nt: TGTGCCAGTAGTACAACAGTGGCGCGAGGAAACACCATATATTTT
cdr3_aa: CASSTTVARGNTIYF

clone_size: .
j_call: TRBJ1-4
d_call: TRBD1
v_call: TRBV5-1
cdr3_nt: TGCGCCAGCAGCATGACAGGGTCGCGGGAAAAACTGTTTTTT
cdr3_aa: CASSMTGSREKLFF

clone_size: few
j_call: TRBJ2-3
d_call: .
v_call: TRBV18
cdr3_nt: TGTGCCAGCTCACCAAGGTCCGGAGGAGACACAGATACGCAGTATTTT
cdr3_aa: CASSPRSGGDTDTQYF

clone_size: .
j_call: TRBJ1-5
d_call: TRBD1
v_call: TRBV19
cdr3_nt: TGTGCCAGTAGTATACAAAGGGGGCAGAATCAGCCCCAGCATTTT
cdr3_aa: CASSIQRGQNQPQHF

clone_size: .
j_call: TRBJ1-2
d_call: .
v_call: TRBV9
cdr3_nt: TGTGCCAGCAGCCCGACAGTGAAGAGTTATGGCTACACCTTC
cdr3_aa: CASSPTVKSYGYTF

clone_size: once
j_call: TRBJ1-4
d_call: TRBD1
v_call: TRBV19
cdr3_nt: TGTGCCACTCAAGGGTCCCGGACAGGGGACGAAAAACTGTTTTTT
cdr3_aa: CATQGSRTGDEKLFF

clone_size: .
j_call: TRBJ1-5
d_call: .
v_call: TRBV6-5
cdr3_nt: TGTGCCAGCGGGCAACAGCCCCAGCATTTT
cdr3_aa: CASGQQPQHF

clone_size: .
j_call: TRBJ2-1
d_call: .
v_call: TRBV28
cdr3_nt: TGTGCCAGCATCCCCGGCGGGCCCTCCTACAATGAGCAGTTCTTC
cdr3_aa: CASIPGGPSYNEQFF

clone_size: .
j_call: TRBJ1-1
d_call: .
v_call: TRBV14
cdr3_nt: TGTGCCAGCAGCCAGTCAGTGGACACTGAAGCTTTCTTT
cdr3_aa: CASSQSVDTEAFF

clone_size: .
j_call: TRBJ1-6
d_call: .
v_call: TRBV9
cdr3_nt: TGTGCCAGCAGCGTAGCTACGGGCGGTCAGGGTTCACCCCTCCACTTT
cdr3_aa: CASSVATGGQGSPLHF

clone_size: .
j_call: TRBJ1-4
d_call: TRBD1
v_call: TRBV19
cdr3_nt: TGTGCCAGTAGCGACAGGGTCCTTGAAAAACTGTTTTTT
cdr3_aa: CASSDRVLEKLFF

clone_size: .
j_call: TRBJ1-2
d_call: .
v_call: TRBV4-1
cdr3_nt: TGCGCCAGCAGCCAAGATATTCAAGCCGCTAACTATGGCTACACCTTC
cdr3_aa: CASSQDIQAANYGYTF

clone_size: .
j_call: TRBJ1-5
d_call: TRBD1
v_call: TRBV9
cdr3_nt: TGTGCCAGCGGGACAGGCTATCAGCCCCAGCATTTT
cdr3_aa: CASGTGYQPQHF

clone_size: .
j_call: TRBJ2-5
d_call: .
v_call: TRBV11-1
cdr3_nt: TGTGCCAGCAGCTTAGGAGCGGACCAAGAGACCCAGTACTTC
cdr3_aa: CASSLGADQETQYF

clone_size: .
j_call: TRBJ2-7
d_call: TRBD2
v_call: TRBV3-1/TRBV3-2
cdr3_nt: TGTGCCAGCAGCCGCGGGACTAGCGGGAGGCGCAGCTCCTACGAGCAGTACTTC
cdr3_aa: CASSRGTSGRRSSYEQYF

clone_size: .
j_call: TRBJ1-5
d_call: TRBD1
v_call: TRBV5-6
cdr3_nt: TGTGCCAGCAGTGACGCGGGGACAGGGGGTGCCCTTCAGCCCCAGCATTTT
cdr3_aa: CASSDAGTGGALQPQHF

clone_size: .
j_call: TRBJ1-4
d_call: TRBD1
v_call: TRBV7-9
cdr3_nt: TGTGCCAGCAGCAAACTACCGGGACAGGGAACGGATCTGTTTTTT
cdr3_aa: CASSKLPGQGTDLFF

clone_size: .
j_call: TRBJ1-6
d_call: TRBD1
v_call: TRBV7-2
cdr3_nt: TGTGCCAGCAGCTACCGACAGGGGACGAATTCACCCCTCCACTTT
cdr3_aa: CASSYRQGTNSPLHF

clone_size: .
j_call: TRBJ2-1
d_call: TRBD2
v_call: TRBV7-2
cdr3_nt: TGTGCCAGCAGCCCAGCGGGATTATATGGTGAGCAGTTCTTC
cdr3_aa: CASSPAGLYGEQFF

clone_size: .
j_call: TRBJ1-1
d_call: .
v_call: TRBV20-1
cdr3_nt: TGCAGTGCTAAACAGAGCACTGAAGCTTTCTTT
cdr3_aa: CSAKQSTEAFF

clone_size: .
j_call: TRBJ2-7
d_call: TRBD1
v_call: TRBV9
cdr3_nt: TGTGCCAGCAGCGTAGGGGGGACAGGGAACGAGCAGTACTTC
cdr3_aa: CASSVGGTGNEQYF

clone_size: .
j_call: TRBJ2-6
d_call: TRBD1
v_call: TRBV6-5
cdr3_nt: TGTGCCAGCAGTTACCAGGGACAGGGGGCCAACGTCCTGACTTTC
cdr3_aa: CASSYQGQGANVLTF

clone_size: few
j_call: TRBJ1-2
d_call: .
v_call: TRBV30
cdr3_nt: TGTGCCTGGAGTATCCGTTCGGATGGCTACACCTTC
cdr3_aa: CAWSIRSDGYTF

clone_size: .
j_call: TRBJ1-5
d_call: .
v_call: TRBV27
cdr3_nt: TGTGCCAGCAGTTTAGGCCCCCATAGCAATCAGCCCCAGCATTTT
cdr3_aa: CASSLGPHSNQPQHF

clone_size: .
j_call: TRBJ2-2
d_call: .
v_call: TRBV7-9
cdr3_nt: TGTGCCAGCAGCTCTCGACACCCTGATACCGGGGAGCTGTTTTTT
cdr3_aa: CASSSRHPDTGELFF

clone_size: .
j_call: TRBJ1-6
d_call: TRBD1
v_call: TRBV11-2
cdr3_nt: TGTGCCAGCAGCCTAAGGGGGACAGAACTCTATAATTCACCCCTCCACTTT
cdr3_aa: CASSLRGTELYNSPLHF